These 14 T cell receptor beta chains originate from one sample sequenced in a study of PD-1 blockade in classical Hodgkin lymphoma. With no exception, relapse followed autologous stem cell transplantation in all patients, and brentuximab vedotin exposure varied. Thawed PBMCs were the source of CD8+ T cells, obtained through magnetic negative selection. TCRdb's table, derived via immunoSEQ multiplex PCR, lists solely in-frame clones and lacks some. The sample records fewer than 30,000 clones, just over 85% being singletons. Sequenced material: CD8+ T cells from blood, taken at baseline. All receptors come from a human donor with classical Hodgkin lymphoma.

The chain has TRBV15 and TRBJ1-5; D may be TRBD1 (5 bases). This CDR3 comprises 14 residues. The V gene's germline CDR1 is LNHNV and CDR2 YYDKDF (reference sequence). Trimming removed 3 bases at V and 6 bases at J, with 12 bases between. The CDR3: CATSSLDGAQPQHF. The CDR3, as DNA: TGTGCCACCAGCAGCCTAGATGGGGCTCAGCCCCAGCATTTT.

The chain links TRBV5-5 to TRBJ2-7; 10 bases line up with TRBD1. The CDR3 is 14 amino acids. The germline V gene has CDR1 SGHKS and CDR2 YYEKEE (reference sequence). V lost 4 bases and J lost 5; bases outside the gene matches: 6. The CDR3 coding sequence is TGTGCCAGCAGCCCCGACAGGGGGCTCGACGAGCAGTACTTC. It codes for CASSPDRGLDEQYF.

The CDR3 is CASSEGVGGRTQETQYF. The CDR3 DNA follows: TGTGCCAGCAGTGAGGGGGTGGGAGGGCGTACCCAAGAGACCCAGTACTTC. V is TRBV6-1 and J is TRBJ2-5; TRBD2 matches at 7 bases. Trimming removed 3 bases from V and 1 base from J; junction bases left unmatched: 11. Germline assignment: CDR1 MNHNS and CDR2 SASEGT. The CDR3 covers 17 residues.

This chain connects TRBV7-6 to TRBJ1-3; no reliable D call. Trimming stripped 0 bases from V and 8 bases from J, with 11 bases between. CDR1 and CDR2 from the germline V gene are SGHVS and FNYEAQ. This CDR3 is built from 14 residues. CDR3 residues: CASSLASGGDTIYF. As DNA, the CDR3 is TGTGCCAGCAGCTTAGCCTCGGGCGGAGACACCATATATTTT.

This chain connects TRBV29-1 to TRBJ2-5, with 9 positions matching TRBD2. J gave up 2 bases and V 3 bases, and 4 bases lay outside the gene matches. The germline V gene has CDR1 SQVTM and CDR2 ANQGSEA. The CDR3 is 14 residues long. The CDR3 DNA reads as TGCAGCGTTGAGAGCGGACTAGCGCAAGAGACCCAGTACTTC. Its translation: CSVESGLAQETQYF.

The chain recombines TRBV27 with TRBJ1-2, with D unresolved. The V end was cut by 4 bases, the J end by 7 bases, with 22 bases between. Germline V gene lookup returns CDR1 MNHEY and CDR2 SMNVEV (reference sequence). The CDR3 consists of 16 residues. The CDR3 DNA reads TGTGCCAGCAGTTCCCTTATGGACCTAGTCTCGGGTGGCTACACCTTC. It yields the protein CASSSLMDLVSGGYTF.

This chain links TRBV2 with TRBJ2-1; 10 bases are a match to TRBD2. CDR3 length equals 17 residues. J lost 2 bases, V lost 4 bases, and 8 bases had no gene match. Germline V gene sequence: CDR1 SNHLY, CDR2 FYNNEI. This CDR3 is CASSVSALAGAYNEQFF. CDR3 in DNA: TGTGCCAGCAGTGTTTCCGCTCTAGCGGGAGCCTACAATGAGCAGTTCTTC.

The chain carries TRBV28 and TRBJ2-2, with 14 bases fitting TRBD2. J lost 5 bases, V lost 2 bases, and 10 bases had no gene match. Germline CDR1 is MDHEN and CDR2 is SYDVKM. This CDR3 has 19 amino acids. The chain's CDR3 is CASSLVELGLAGVTGELFF. In nucleotides, the CDR3 is TGTGCCAGCAGTTTAGTCGAGTTGGGACTAGCGGGAGTTACCGGGGAGCTGTTTTTT.

This CDR3 reads CASSDGSGSDTQYF. The DNA for the CDR3 is TGTGCCAGCAGTGACGGTAGCGGGTCAGATACGCAGTATTTT. The rearrangement uses TRBV6-4 and TRBJ2-3, with 7 nucleotides matching TRBD2. Unmatched junction bases numbered 3, after V lost 2 bases and J lost 4 bases. The germline gives CDR1 MRHNA, CDR2 SNTAGT. The CDR3 consists of 14 residues.

This clone was counted a single time. The rearrangement links TRBV11-3 to TRBJ1-2; D uncertain. V lost 5 bases and J 4 bases, leaving 11 bases between the germline ends. The V gene's germline CDR1 is SGHNT and CDR2 YENEEA. The CDR3 sequence is 13 residues long. This CDR3 is CASSPGRFYGYTF. In DNA, the CDR3 is TGTGCCAGCAGCCCCGGGCGCTTCTATGGCTACACCTTC.

The genes are TRBV2 and TRBJ2-7, with D perhaps TRBD1 (5 bases). The CDR3 consists of 11 residues. Trimming removed 8 bases at V and 3 bases at J, with 8 bases between. Germline V gene lookup returns CDR1 SNHLY and CDR2 FYNNEI. The DNA for the CDR3 is TGTGCCAGCCATGACAGCTACGAGCAGTACTTC. As protein: CASHDSYEQYF.

The chain recombines TRBV12-5 with TRBJ2-1, with 8 bases that match TRBD2. Germline values: CDR1 LGHNT, CDR2 FRNRAP. J was trimmed by 9 bases and V by 2 bases; bases with no gene match: 9. The CDR3 has 15 residues. CDR3 sequence reads: CASGLSRTSYVEQFF. The CDR3 DNA reads TGTGCTAGTGGTTTGTCAAGGACTAGCTACGTTGAGCAGTTCTTC.

V is TRBV7-3 and J is TRBJ2-1; D might be TRBD1 or TRBD2, each matching 5 bases. V lost 1 base and J 7 bases, leaving 17 bases between the germline ends. The CDR3 has 16 amino acids. Germline CDR1 reads SGHTA; CDR2 reads FQGTGA. CDR3 bases: TGTGCCAGCAGCTTAAACGTGCCAGGGAGTGGGAATGAGCAGTTCTTC. Translating it yields CASSLNVPGSGNEQFF.

V and J are TRBV6-1 and TRBJ1-2, with no clear D. Trimming took off 3 bases at V and 4 bases at J, with 9 bases between the two ends. Germline CDR1 reads MNHNS; CDR2 reads SASEGT. The CDR3 contains 13 residues. The CDR3 nucleotides are TGTGCCAGCAGTGATTGGGATTCCTATGGCTACACCTTC. Protein sequence: CASSDWDSYGYTF.